This T cell receptor (beta chain) was identified in a study of CD4+ T cells in melanoma. V was clipped by 4 bases and J by 8 bases, with 18 bases between them. Germline V gives CDR1 SQVTM, CDR2 ANQGSEA. The CDR3 is made up of 14 amino acids. Libraries were prepared by immunoSEQ multiplex PCR; TCRdb keeps only in-frame clonotypes and omits some of them. Here the sample spans approximately 20,000 clones, approximately 78% being singletons. The receptor comes from a human donor with melanoma. The chain is built from TRBV29-1 and TRBJ1-3, with D unresolved. CDR3 residues: CSVVLFGARDTIYF. The CDR3 DNA reads TGCAGCGTTGTGCTTTTCGGCGCTAGGGACACCATATATTTT.